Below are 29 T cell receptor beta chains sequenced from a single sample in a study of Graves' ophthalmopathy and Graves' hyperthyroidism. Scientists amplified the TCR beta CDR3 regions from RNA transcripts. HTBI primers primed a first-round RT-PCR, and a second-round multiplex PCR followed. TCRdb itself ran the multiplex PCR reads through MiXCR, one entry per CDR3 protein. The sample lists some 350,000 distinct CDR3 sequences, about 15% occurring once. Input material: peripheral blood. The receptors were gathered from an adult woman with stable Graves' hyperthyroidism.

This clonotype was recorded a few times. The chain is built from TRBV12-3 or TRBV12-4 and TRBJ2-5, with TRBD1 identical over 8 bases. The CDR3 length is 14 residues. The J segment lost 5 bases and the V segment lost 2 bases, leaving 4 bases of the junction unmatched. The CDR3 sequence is CASSLQGADETQYF. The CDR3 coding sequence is TGTGCCAGCAGTTTACAGGGGGCTGATGAGACCCAGTACTTC.

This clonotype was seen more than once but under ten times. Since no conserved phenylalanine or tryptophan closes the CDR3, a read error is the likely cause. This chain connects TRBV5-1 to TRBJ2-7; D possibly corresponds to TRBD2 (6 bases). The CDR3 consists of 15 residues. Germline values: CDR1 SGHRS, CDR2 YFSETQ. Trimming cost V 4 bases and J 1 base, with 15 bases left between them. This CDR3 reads CASSPGGEGSYEQYS. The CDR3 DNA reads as TGCGCCAGCAGCCCCGGGGGAGAGGGGTCCTACGAGCAGTACTCC.

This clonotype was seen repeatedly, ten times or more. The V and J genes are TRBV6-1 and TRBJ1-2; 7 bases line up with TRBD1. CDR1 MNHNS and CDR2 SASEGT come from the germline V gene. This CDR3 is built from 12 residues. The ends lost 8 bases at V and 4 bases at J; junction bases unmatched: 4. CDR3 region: CASYTGVYGYTF. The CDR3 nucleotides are TGTGCCAGCTACACAGGGGTCTATGGCTACACCTTC.

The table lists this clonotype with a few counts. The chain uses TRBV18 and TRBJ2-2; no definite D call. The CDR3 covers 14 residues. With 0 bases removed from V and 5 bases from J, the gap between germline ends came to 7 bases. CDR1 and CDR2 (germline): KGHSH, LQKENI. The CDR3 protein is CASSPPSETGELFF. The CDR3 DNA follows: TGTGCCAGCTCACCACCTTCGGAGACCGGGGAGCTGTTTTTT.

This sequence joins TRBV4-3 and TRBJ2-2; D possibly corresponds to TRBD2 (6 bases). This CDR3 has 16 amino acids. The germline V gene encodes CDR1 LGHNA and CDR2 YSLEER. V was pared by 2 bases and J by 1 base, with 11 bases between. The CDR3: CASSQRRDWNTGELFF. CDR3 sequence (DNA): TGCGCCAGCAGCCAACGACGGGACTGGAACACCGGGGAGCTGTTTTTT.

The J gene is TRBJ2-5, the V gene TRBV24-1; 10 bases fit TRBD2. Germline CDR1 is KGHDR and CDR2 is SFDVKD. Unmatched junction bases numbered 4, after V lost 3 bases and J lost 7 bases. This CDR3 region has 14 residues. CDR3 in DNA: TGTGCCACCAGTGATCTAGCGGGAGTCGGGACCCAGTACTTC. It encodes CATSDLAGVGTQYF.

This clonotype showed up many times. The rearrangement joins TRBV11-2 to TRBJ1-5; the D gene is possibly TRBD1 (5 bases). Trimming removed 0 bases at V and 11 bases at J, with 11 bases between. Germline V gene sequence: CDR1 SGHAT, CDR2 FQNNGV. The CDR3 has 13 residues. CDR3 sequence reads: CASSLERGLAQHF. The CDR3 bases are TGTGCCAGCAGCTTAGAAAGGGGTCTGGCCCAGCATTTT.

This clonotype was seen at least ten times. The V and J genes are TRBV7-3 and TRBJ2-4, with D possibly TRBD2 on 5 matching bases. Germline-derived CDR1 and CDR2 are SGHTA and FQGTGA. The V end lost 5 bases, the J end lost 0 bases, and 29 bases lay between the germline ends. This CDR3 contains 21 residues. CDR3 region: CASSPGSFSPLSGLAKNIQYF. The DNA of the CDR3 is TGTGCCAGCAGCCCTGGGAGTTTTTCCCCTCTTTCGGGTTTAGCCAAAAACATTCAGTACTTC.

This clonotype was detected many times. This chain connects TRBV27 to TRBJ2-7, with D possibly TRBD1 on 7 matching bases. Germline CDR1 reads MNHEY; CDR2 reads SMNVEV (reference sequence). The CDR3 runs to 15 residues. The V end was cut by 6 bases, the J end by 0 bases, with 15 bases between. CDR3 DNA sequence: TGTGCCAGCAGAGTGACAGGGAGGAGCTCCTACGAGCAGTACTTC. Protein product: CASRVTGRSSYEQYF.

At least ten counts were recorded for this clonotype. This CDR3 reads CATSDPDRALTGELFF. The CDR3 bases are TGTGCCACCAGTGATCCCGACCGGGCGCTCACCGGGGAGCTGTTTTTT. This chain joins TRBV24-1 and TRBJ2-2; D is unresolved. The CDR3 spans 16 residues. Germline assignment: CDR1 KGHDR and CDR2 SFDVKD. V lost 3 bases to trimming and J lost 4 bases, with 14 bases between them.

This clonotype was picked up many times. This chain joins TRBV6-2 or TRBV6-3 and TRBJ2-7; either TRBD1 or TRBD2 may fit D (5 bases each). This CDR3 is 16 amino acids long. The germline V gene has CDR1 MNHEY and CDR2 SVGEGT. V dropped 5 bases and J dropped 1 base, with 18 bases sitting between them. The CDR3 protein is CASSKPSGTASYEQYF. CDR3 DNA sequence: TGTGCCAGCAGTAAACCTTCCGGGACGGCGTCCTACGAGCAGTACTTC.

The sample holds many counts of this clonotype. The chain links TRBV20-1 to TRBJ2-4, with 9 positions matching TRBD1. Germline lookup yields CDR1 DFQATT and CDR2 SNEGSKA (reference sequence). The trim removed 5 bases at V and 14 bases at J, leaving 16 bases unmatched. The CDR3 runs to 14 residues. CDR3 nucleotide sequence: TGCAGTGCTTTTCCTGGACAGGGGCGGAAGGGAAAGTACTTC. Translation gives CSAFPGQGRKGKYF.

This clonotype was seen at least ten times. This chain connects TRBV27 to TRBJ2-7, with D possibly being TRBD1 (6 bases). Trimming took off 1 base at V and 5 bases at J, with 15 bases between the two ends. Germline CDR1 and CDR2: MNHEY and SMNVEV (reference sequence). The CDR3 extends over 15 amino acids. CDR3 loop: CASSLFRGRPNEQYF. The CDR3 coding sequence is TGTGCCAGCAGTTTATTCAGGGGACGGCCCAACGAGCAGTACTTC.

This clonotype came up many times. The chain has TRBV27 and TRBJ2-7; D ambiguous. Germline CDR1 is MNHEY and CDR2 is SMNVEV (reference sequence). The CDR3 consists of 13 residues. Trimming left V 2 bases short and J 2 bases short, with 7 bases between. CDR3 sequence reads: CASSLRRTYEQYF. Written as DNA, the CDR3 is TGTGCCAGCAGTTTACGACGGACCTACGAGCAGTACTTC.

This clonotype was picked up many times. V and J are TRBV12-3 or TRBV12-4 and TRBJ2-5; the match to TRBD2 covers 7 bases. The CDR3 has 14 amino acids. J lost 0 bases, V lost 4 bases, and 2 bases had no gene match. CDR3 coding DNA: TGTGCCAGCAGTTATGGGACTAACCAAGAGACCCAGTACTTC. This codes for CASSYGTNQETQYF.

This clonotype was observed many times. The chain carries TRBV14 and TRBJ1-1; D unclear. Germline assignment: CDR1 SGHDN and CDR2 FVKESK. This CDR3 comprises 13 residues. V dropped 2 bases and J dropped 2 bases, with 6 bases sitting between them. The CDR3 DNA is TGTGCCAGCAGCCAAAGCGCAAACACTGAAGCTTTCTTT. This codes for CASSQSANTEAFF.

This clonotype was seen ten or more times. Here the CDR3 reads CASSRGPTGETQYF. For the CDR3, the DNA is TGCGCCAGCAGCCGGGGACCCACCGGGGAGACCCAGTACTTC. The chain combines TRBV4-3 with TRBJ2-5; either TRBD1 or TRBD2 may fit D (5 bases each). Germline V lookup: CDR1 LGHNA, CDR2 YSLEER. The length of the CDR3 is 14 residues. The V end lost 4 bases, the J end lost 5 bases, and 14 bases lay between the germline ends.

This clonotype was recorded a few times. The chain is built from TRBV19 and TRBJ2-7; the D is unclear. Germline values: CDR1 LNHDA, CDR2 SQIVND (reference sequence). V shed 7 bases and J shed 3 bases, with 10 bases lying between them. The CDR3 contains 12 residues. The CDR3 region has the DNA TGTGCCAGTACCGACACTCACTACGAGCAGTACTTC. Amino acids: CASTDTHYEQYF. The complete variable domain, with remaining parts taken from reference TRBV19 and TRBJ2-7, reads DGGITQSPKYLFRKEGQNVTLSCEQNLNHDAMYWYRQDPGQGLRLIYYSQIVNDFQKGDIAEGYSVSREKKESFPLTVTSAQKNPTAFYLCASTDTHYEQYFGPGTRLTVT.

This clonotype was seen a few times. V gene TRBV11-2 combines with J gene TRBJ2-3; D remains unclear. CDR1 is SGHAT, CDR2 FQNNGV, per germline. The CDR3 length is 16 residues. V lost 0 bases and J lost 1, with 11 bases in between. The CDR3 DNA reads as TGTGCCAGCAGCTTAGATGGTCCCCTCCGCACAGATACGCAGTATTTT. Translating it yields CASSLDGPLRTDTQYF.

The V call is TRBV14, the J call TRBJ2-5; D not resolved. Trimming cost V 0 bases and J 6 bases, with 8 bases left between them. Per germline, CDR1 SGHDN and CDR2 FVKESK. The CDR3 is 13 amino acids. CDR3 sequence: CASSQDRRKTQYF. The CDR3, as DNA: TGTGCCAGCAGCCAAGACCGCCGGAAGACCCAGTACTTC.

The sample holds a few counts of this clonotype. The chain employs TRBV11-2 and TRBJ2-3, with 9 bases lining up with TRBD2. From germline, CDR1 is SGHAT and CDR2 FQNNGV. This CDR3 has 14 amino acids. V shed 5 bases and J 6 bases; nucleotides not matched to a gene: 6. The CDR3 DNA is TGTGCCAGCAGCCCCGTAGCGGGAGAGGATACGCAGTATTTT. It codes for CASSPVAGEDTQYF. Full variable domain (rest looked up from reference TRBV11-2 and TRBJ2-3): EAGVAQSPRYKIIEKRQSVAFWCNPISGHATLYWYQQILGQGPKLLIQFQNNGVVDDSQLPKDRFSAERLKGVDSTLKIQPAKLEDSAVYLCASSPVAGEDTQYFGPGTRLTVL.

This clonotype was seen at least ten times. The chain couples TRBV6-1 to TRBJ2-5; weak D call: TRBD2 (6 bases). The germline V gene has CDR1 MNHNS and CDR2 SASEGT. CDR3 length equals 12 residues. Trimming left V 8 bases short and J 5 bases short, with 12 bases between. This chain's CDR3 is CASLGRGETQYF. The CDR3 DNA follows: TGTGCCAGCTTAGGGCGGGGCGAGACCCAGTACTTC.

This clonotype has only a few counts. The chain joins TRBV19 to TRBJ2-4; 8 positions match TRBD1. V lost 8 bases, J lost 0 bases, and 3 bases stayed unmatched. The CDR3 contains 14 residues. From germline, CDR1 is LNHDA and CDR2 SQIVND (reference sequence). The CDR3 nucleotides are TGTGCCAGTGGACAGGGAAGAGCCAAAAACATTCAGTACTTC. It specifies CASGQGRAKNIQYF. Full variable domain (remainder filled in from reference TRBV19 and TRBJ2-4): DGGITQSPKYLFRKEGQNVTLSCEQNLNHDAMYWYRQDPGQGLRLIYYSQIVNDFQKGDIAEGYSVSREKKESFPLTVTSAQKNPTAFYLCASGQGRAKNIQYFGAGTRLSVL.

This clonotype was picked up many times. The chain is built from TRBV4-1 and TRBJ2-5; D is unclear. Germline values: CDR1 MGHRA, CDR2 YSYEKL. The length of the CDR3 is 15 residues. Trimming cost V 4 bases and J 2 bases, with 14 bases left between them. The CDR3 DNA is TGCGCCAGCAGCCCTACATATCAGGATCAAGAGACCCAGTACTTC. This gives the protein CASSPTYQDQETQYF.

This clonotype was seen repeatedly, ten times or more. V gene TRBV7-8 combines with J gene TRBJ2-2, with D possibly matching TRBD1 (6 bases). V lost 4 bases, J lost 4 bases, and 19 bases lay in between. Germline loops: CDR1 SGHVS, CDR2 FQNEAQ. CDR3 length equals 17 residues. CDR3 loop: CASSWGYREKGTGELFF. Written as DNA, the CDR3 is TGTGCCAGCAGCTGGGGCTACAGGGAGAAGGGCACCGGGGAGCTGTTTTTT. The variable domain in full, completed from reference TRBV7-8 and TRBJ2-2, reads GAGVSQSPRYKVAKRGQDVALRCDPISGHVSLFWYQQALGQGPEFLTYFQNEAQLDKSGLPSDRFFAERPEGSVSTLKIQRTQQEDSAVYLCASSWGYREKGTGELFFGEGSRLTVL.

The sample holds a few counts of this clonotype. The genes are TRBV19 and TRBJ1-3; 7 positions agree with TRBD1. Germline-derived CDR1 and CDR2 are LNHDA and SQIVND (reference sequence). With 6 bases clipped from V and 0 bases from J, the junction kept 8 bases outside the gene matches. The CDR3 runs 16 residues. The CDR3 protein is CASSRDSPNSGNTIYF. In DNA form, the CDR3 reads TGTGCCAGTAGCCGGGACAGCCCAAACTCTGGAAACACCATATATTTT.

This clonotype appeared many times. The CDR3 reads CAWSVGTYNQPQHF. CDR3 sequence (DNA): TGTGCCTGGAGTGTAGGGACTTATAATCAGCCCCAGCATTTT. The chain joins TRBV30 to TRBJ1-5, with a tentative D call TRBD1 (5 bases). CDR1 and CDR2 from the germline V gene are GTSNPN and SVGIG (reference sequence). This CDR3 region has 14 residues. Trimming cost V 0 bases and J 4 bases, with 10 bases left between them.

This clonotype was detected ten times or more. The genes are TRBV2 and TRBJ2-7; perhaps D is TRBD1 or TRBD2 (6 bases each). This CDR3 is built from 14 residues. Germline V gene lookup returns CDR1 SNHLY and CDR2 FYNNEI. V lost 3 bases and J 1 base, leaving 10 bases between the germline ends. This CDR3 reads CASSDPGASYEQYF. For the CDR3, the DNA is TGTGCCAGCAGTGATCCGGGGGCGTCCTACGAGCAGTACTTC.

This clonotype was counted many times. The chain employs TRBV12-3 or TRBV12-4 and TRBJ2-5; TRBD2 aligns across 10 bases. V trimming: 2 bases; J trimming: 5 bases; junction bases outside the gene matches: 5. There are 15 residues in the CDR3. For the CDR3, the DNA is TGTGCCAGCAGTTTAATGCTAGCGGGAGATGAGACCCAGTACTTC. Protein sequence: CASSLMLAGDETQYF.